The 13 T cell receptor beta chains reported below all come from one sample, sequenced in a study of T cell repertoires in cytomegalovirus infection. TCRdb passed the reads through MiXCR, listing each CDR3 protein once. Among about 130,000 distinct CDR3 sequences listed, more than 20% were seen once. These receptors' antigens are unknown. Sequencing was done on a sample of PBMCs, sequenced either directly or after in vitro stimulation (not recorded which). The receptors were sampled from a human donor in good health (CMV status not recorded). Some clones in this sample may be carry-over from other donors' samples.

The gene calls are TRBV30 and TRBJ2-3; D possibly uses TRBD1 or TRBD2 (5 bases each). CDR1 GTSNPN and CDR2 SVGIG come from the germline V gene (reference sequence). V lost 3 bases to trimming and J lost 6 bases, with 19 bases between them. The length of the CDR3 is 15 residues. CDR3 nucleotides: TGTGCCTGGAGCACCGGGACCGGGTATTCCGATACGCAGTATTTT. Residues: CAWSTGTGYSDTQYF. The whole variable domain, filled in from reference TRBV30 and TRBJ2-3, reads SQTIHQWPATLVQPVGSPLSLECTVEGTSNPNLYWYRQAAGRGLQLLFYSVGIGQISSEVPQNLSASRPQDRQFILSSKKLLLSDSGFYLCAWSTGTGYSDTQYFGPGTRLTVL.

The genes are TRBV24-1 and TRBJ2-1; 8 nucleotides match TRBD2. This CDR3 contains 15 residues. The V gene's germline CDR1 is KGHDR and CDR2 SFDVKD. Germline trimming cut 6 bases from V and 3 bases from J; bases unmatched to any gene: 6. The CDR3 region is CATSSAGGFYNEQFF. CDR3 coding DNA: TGTGCCACCAGTAGTGCGGGGGGCTTCTACAATGAGCAGTTCTTC.

There are a few counts of this clonotype. The J gene is TRBJ1-1, the V gene TRBV19; 9 nucleotides match TRBD1. With 4 bases clipped from V and 4 bases from J, the junction kept 4 bases outside the gene matches. CDR3 length: 14 amino acids. Germline CDR1 is LNHDA and CDR2 is SQIVND (reference sequence). CDR3: CASSRGQGFTEAFF. The CDR3, as DNA: TGTGCCAGTAGTAGAGGACAGGGGTTCACTGAAGCTTTCTTT.

This clonotype was seen a few times. The DNA of the CDR3 is TGTGCCAGCAGTTACCCACGGAACAGGGCGTCACTCTATGGCTACACCTTC. As protein: CASSYPRNRASLYGYTF. The V and J genes are TRBV27 and TRBJ1-2, with a possible D match to TRBD1 (6 bases). CDR1 and CDR2 from the germline V gene are MNHEY and SMNVEV (reference sequence). V was cut by 4 bases and J by 4 bases, with 22 bases left in between. CDR3 length: 17 amino acids.

The chain uses TRBV7-8 and TRBJ2-7; 8 bases agree with TRBD2. The CDR3 sequence is 15 residues long. With 5 bases clipped from V and 9 bases from J, the junction kept 15 bases outside the gene matches. CDR1 is SGHVS and CDR2 is FQNEAQ in the germline V gene. CDR3 nucleotides: TGTGCCAGCAGCATATTTACTAGCGGAGCCGATGGGCAGTACGTC. It encodes CASSIFTSGADGQYV.

This clonotype showed up many times. This chain connects TRBV7-6 to TRBJ2-1; 7 bases are shared with TRBD2. CDR1 SGHVS and CDR2 FNYEAQ come from the germline V gene. The V gene end was trimmed by 5 bases and the J gene end by 8 bases; junction bases not matched to a gene: 15. The CDR3 consists of 16 residues. The CDR3 here is CASSRTGILAVHEQFF. DNA of the CDR3: TGTGCCAGCAGCCGAACTGGGATCCTAGCGGTGCATGAGCAGTTCTTC.

This clonotype was detected a few times. The genes are TRBV27 and TRBJ1-1, with 9 bases lining up with TRBD1. The J segment lost 3 bases and the V segment lost 8 bases, leaving 7 bases of the junction unmatched. The CDR3 totals 14 residues. Germline V gene data show CDR1 as MNHEY and CDR2 as SMNVEV (reference sequence). The CDR3 region has the DNA TGTGCCAGCGGGGACAGGGTGGGAGACACTGAAGCTTTCTTT. Translating it yields CASGDRVGDTEAFF.

This clonotype came up many times. The chain employs TRBV7-2 and TRBJ2-3; possibly TRBD2 for D (6 bases). The ends were cut back, 5 bases at V and 4 bases at J, with 13 bases in the middle. CDR1 and CDR2 from the germline V gene are SGHTA and FQGNSA. The CDR3 is 14 residues long. The CDR3 DNA sequence: TGTGCCAGCAGCCGGGGGATCACGGCAGATACGCAGTATTTT. This sequence encodes CASSRGITADTQYF.

This clonotype was detected a few times. V and J are TRBV12-3 or TRBV12-4 and TRBJ1-5, with TRBD1 matching 7 bases. The CDR3 extends over 14 amino acids. Trimming took 6 bases from V and 0 from J; bases not matched to a gene: 2. The CDR3 sequence: CASSRQGSNQPQHF. The CDR3 nucleotides are TGTGCCAGCAGCCGACAGGGTAGCAATCAGCCCCAGCATTTT.

Only a few counts were recorded for this clonotype. The genes are TRBV6-5 and TRBJ2-5; the D is unclear. Germline CDR1 and CDR2: MNHEY and SVGAGI. This CDR3 has 12 amino acids. Trimming left V 6 bases short and J 2 bases short, with 7 bases between. The CDR3 nucleotides read TGTGCCAGCAGATCCACTCAAGAGACCCAGTACTTC. Protein sequence: CASRSTQETQYF.

The table lists this clonotype with many counts. An end of the junction does not agree with germline; a read error may underlie this. The V call is TRBV7-6, the J call TRBJ2-2; 13 nucleotides line up with TRBD2. The V gene's germline CDR1 is SGHVS and CDR2 FNYEAQ. The CDR3 sequence is 20 residues long. The CDR3 bases are TGTGCTAGCAGCTTACACGGTGCCACTAGCGGGAGGGCCCGGGCCGGGGAGCTGTTTTTT. It translates to CASSLHGATSGRARAGELFF.

CDR3 sequence reads: CASSDTGDPKPQHF. The CDR3 coding sequence is TGTGCCAGCAGTGATACAGGAGACCCAAAGCCCCAGCATTTT. The chain carries TRBV12-3 or TRBV12-4 and TRBJ1-5; maybe TRBD1 (5 bases). Trimming stripped 5 bases from V and 8 bases from J, with 16 bases between. This CDR3 is built from 14 residues.

This sequence joins TRBV6-6 and TRBJ2-4, with TRBD2 as a possible D gene (7 bases). There are 19 residues in the CDR3. Germline values: CDR1 MNHNY, CDR2 SVGAGI (reference sequence). Trimming stripped 5 bases from V and 0 bases from J, with 23 bases between. This chain's CDR3 is CASSPDSRGARLAKNIQYF. CDR3 DNA sequence: TGTGCCAGCAGTCCGGACTCCCGGGGGGCTCGATTAGCCAAAAACATTCAGTACTTC.